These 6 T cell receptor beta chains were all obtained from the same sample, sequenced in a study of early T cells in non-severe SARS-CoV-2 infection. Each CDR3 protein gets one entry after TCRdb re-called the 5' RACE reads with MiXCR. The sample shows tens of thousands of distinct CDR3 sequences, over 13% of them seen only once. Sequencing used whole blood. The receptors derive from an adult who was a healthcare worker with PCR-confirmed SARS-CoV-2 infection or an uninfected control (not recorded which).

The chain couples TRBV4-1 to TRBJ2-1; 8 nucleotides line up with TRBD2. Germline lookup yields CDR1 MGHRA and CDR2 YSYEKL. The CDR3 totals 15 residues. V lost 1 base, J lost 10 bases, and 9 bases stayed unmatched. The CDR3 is CASSQVGTSLVEQFF. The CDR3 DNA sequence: TGCGCCAGCAGCCAAGTGGGGACTAGTCTTGTCGAGCAGTTCTTC.

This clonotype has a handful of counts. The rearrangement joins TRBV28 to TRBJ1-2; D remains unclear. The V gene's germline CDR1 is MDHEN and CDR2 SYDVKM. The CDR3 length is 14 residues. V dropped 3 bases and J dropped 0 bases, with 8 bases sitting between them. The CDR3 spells CASSLAGSNYGYTF. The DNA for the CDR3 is TGTGCCAGCAGTTTGGCAGGCTCTAACTATGGCTACACCTTC.

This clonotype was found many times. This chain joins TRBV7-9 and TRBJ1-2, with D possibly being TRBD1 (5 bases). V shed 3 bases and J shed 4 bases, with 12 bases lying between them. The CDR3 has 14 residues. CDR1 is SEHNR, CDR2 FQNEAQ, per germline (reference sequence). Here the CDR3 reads CASSLTGAAYGYTF. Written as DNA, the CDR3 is TGTGCCAGCAGCTTGACCGGGGCCGCCTATGGCTACACCTTC.

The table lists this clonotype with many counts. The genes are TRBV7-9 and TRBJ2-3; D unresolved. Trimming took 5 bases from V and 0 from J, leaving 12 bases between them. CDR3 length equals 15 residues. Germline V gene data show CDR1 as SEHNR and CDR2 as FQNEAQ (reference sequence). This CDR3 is CASSGLDGSTDTQYF. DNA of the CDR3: TGTGCCAGCAGCGGATTGGACGGTAGCACAGATACGCAGTATTTT.

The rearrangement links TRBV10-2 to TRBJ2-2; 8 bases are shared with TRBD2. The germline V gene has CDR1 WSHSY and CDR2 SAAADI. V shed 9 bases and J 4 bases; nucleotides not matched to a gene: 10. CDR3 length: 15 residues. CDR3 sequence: CASKGLLAGTGELFF. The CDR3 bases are TGCGCCAGTAAAGGGTTGCTAGCGGGCACCGGGGAGCTGTTTTTT.

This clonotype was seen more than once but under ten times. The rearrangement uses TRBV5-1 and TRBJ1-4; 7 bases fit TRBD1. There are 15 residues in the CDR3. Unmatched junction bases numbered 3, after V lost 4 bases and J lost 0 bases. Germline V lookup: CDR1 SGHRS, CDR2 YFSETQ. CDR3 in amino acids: CASSNGQATNEKLFF. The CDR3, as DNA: TGCGCCAGCAGCAACGGACAGGCAACTAATGAAAAACTGTTTTTT.